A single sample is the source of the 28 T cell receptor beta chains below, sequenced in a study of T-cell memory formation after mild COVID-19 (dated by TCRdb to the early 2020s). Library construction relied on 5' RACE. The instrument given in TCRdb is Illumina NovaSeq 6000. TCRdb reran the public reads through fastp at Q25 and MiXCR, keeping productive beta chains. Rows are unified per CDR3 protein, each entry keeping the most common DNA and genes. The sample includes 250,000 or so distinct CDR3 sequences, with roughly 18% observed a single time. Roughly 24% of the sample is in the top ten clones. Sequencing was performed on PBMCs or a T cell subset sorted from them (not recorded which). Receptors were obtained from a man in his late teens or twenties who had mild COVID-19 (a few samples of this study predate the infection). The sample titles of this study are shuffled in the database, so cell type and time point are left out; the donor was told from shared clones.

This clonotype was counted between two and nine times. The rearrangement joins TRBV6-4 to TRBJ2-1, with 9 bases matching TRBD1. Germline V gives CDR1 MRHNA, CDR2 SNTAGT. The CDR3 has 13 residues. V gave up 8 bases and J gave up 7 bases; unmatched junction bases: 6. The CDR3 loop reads CASGTGIWNEQFF. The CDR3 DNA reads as TGTGCCAGCGGGACAGGGATCTGGAATGAGCAGTTCTTC.

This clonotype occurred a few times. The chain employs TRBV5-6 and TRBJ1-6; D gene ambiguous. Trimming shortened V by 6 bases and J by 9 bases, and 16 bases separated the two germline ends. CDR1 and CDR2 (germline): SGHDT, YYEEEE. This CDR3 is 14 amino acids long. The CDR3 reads CASIKEGSSSPLHF. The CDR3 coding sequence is TGTGCCAGCATCAAGGAGGGTAGTAGTTCACCCCTCCACTTT.

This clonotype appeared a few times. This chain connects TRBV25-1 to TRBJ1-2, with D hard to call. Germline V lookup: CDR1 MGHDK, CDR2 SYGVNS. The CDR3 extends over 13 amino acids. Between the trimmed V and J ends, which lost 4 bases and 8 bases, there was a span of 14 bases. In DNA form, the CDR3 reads TGTGCCAGCAGTGGAGGAATCCTTTCGGGCTACACCTTC. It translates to CASSGGILSGYTF.

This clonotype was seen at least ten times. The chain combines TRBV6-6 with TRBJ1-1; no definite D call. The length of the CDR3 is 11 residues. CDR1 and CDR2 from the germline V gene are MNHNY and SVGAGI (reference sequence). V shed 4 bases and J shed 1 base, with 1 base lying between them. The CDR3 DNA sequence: TGTGCCAGCAGTTGGAACACTGAAGCTTTCTTT. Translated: CASSWNTEAFF.

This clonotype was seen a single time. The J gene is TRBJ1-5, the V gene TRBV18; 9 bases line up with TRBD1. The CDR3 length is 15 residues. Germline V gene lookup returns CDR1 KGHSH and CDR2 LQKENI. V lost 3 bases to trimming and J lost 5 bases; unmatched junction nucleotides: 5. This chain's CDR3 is CASSPGTGRDQPQHF. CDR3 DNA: TGTGCCAGCTCACCGGGGACAGGGAGGGATCAGCCCCAGCATTTT.

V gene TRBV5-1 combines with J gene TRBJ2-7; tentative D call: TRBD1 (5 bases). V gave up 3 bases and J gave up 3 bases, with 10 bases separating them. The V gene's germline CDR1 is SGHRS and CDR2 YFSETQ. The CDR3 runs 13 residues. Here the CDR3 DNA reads TGCGCCAGCAGCTGGGGCTCGGGCTACGAGCAGTACGTC. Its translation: CASSWGSGYEQYV.

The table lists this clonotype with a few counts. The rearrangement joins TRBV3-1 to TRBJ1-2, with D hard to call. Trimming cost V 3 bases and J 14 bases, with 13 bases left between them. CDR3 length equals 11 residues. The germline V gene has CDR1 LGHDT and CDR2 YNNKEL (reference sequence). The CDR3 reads CASSQAAVETF. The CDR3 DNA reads TGTGCCAGCAGCCAGGCGGCAGTAGAAACCTTC.

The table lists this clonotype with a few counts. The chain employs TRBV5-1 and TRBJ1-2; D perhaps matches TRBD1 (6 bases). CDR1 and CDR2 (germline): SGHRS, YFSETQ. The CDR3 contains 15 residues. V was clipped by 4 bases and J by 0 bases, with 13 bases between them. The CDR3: CASSPGQLTNYGYTF. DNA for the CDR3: TGCGCCAGCAGCCCCGGACAGCTAACTAACTATGGCTACACCTTC.

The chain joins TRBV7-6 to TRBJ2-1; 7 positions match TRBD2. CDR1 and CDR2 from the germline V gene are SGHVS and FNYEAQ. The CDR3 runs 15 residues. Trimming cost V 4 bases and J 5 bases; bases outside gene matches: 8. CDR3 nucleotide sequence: TGTGCCAGCAGCTCCTTGGGGGGGTTTCACAATGAGCAGTTCTTC. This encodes CASSSLGGFHNEQFF. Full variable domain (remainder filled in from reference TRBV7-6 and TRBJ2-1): GAGVSQSPRYKVTKRGQDVALRCDPISGHVSLYWYRQALGQGPEFLTYFNYEAQQDKSGLPNDRFSAERPEGSISTLTIQRTEQRDSAMYRCASSSLGGFHNEQFFGPGTRLTVL.

CDR3 bases: TGTGCCAGCAGTTACCCAGAGTCGGCCCAGTACTTC. Its protein is CASSYPESAQYF. The genes are TRBV6-6 and TRBJ2-5; no firm D call. The CDR3 is 12 residues long. V dropped 2 bases and J dropped 9 bases, with 10 bases sitting between them. The germline CDR1 and CDR2 sequences are MNHNY and SVGAGI (reference sequence).

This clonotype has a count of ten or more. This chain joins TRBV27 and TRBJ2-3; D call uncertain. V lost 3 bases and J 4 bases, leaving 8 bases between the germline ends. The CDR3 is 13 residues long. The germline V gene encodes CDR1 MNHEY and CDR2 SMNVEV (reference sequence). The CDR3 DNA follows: TGTGCCAGCAGTTTGTCTTGGGCAGATACGCAGTATTTT. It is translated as CASSLSWADTQYF.

CDR3 DNA: TGCAGTGCTTCCGCTTTAGCCAAAAACATTCAGTACTTC. It specifies CSASALAKNIQYF. This rearrangement joins TRBV20-1 to TRBJ2-4, with D unresolved. Trimming left V 5 bases short and J 0 bases short, with 8 bases between. Germline V gives CDR1 DFQATT, CDR2 SNEGSKA (reference sequence). The CDR3 consists of 13 residues.

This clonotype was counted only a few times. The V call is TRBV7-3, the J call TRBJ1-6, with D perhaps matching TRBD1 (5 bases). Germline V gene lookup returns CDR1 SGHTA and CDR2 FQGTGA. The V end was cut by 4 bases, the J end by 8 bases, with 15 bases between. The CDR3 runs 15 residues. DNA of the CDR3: TGTGCCAGCAGCTCCTCCGGGACGGGGGATTCACCCCTCCACTTT. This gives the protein CASSSSGTGDSPLHF.

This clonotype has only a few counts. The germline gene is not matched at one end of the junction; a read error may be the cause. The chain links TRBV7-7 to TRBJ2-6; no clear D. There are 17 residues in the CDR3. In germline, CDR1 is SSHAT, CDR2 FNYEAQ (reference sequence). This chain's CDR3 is CASSLGPVTYGANVLTF. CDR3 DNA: TGTGCTAGCAGCTTAGGTCCAGTCACGTATGGGGCCAACGTCCTGACTTTC. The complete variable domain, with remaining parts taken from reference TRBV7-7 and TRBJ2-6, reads GAGVSQSPRYKVTKRGQDVTLRCDPISSHATLYWYQQALGQGPEFLTYFNYEAQPDKSGLPSDRFSAERPEGSISTLTIQRTEQRDSAMYRCASSLGPVTYGANVLTFGAGSRLTVL.

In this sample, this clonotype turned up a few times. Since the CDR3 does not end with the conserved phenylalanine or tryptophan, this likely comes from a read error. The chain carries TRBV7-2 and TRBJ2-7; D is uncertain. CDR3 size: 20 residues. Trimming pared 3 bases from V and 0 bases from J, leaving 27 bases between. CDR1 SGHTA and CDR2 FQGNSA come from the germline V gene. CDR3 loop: CASSFSKPRTDGIVSYEQYS. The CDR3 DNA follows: TGTGCCAGCAGCTTCTCCAAACCCCGGACGGACGGAATAGTCTCCTACGAGCAGTACTCC.

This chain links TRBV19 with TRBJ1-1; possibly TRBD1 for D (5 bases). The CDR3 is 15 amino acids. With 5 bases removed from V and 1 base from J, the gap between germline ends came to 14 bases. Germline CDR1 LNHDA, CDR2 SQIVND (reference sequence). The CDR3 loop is CASSETGRPNTEAFF. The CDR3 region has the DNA TGTGCCAGTAGTGAAACGGGACGGCCGAACACTGAAGCTTTCTTT. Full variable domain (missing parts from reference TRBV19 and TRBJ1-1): DGGITQSPKYLFRKEGQNVTLSCEQNLNHDAMYWYRQDPGQGLRLIYYSQIVNDFQKGDIAEGYSVSREKKESFPLTVTSAQKNPTAFYLCASSETGRPNTEAFFGQGTRLTVV.

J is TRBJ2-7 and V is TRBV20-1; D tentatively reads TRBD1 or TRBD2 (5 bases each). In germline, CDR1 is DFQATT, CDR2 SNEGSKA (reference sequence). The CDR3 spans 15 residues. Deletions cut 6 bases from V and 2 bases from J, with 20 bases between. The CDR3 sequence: CSAPLWETAAYEQYF. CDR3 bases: TGCAGTGCGCCCCTCTGGGAGACAGCAGCCTACGAGCAGTACTTC.

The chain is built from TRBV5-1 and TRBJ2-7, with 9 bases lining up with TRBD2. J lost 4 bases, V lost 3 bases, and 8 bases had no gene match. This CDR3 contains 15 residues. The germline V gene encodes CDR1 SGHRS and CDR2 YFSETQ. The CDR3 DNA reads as TGCGCCAGCAGCTCGACGGCGGGGGGGCGGTACGAGCAGTACTTC. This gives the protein CASSSTAGGRYEQYF.

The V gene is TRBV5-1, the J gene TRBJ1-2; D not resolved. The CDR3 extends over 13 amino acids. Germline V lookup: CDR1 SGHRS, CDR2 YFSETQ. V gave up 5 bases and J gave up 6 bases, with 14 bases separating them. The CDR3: CASRGSQTDGYTF. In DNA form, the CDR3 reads TGCGCCAGCAGAGGTTCCCAGACGGATGGCTACACCTTC. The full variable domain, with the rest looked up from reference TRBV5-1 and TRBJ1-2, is KAGVTQTPRYLIKTRGQQVTLSCSPISGHRSVSWYQQTPGQGLQFLFEYFSETQRNKGNFPGRFSGRQFSNSRSEMNVSTLELGDSALYLCASRGSQTDGYTFGSGTRLTVV.

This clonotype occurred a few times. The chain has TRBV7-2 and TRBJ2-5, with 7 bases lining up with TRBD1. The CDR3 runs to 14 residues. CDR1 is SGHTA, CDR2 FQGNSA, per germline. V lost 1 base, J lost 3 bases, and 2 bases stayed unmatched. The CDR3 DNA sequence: TGTGCCAGCAGCTTAGTCGGGACAGAAGAGACCCAGTACTTC. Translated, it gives CASSLVGTEETQYF.

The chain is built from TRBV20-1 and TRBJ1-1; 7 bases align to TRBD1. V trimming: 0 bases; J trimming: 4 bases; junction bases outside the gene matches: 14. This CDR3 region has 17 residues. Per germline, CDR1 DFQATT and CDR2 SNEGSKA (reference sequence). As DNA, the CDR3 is TGCAGTGCTAGAGATGGTGTTGTAAAAGGGGGCCGCACTGAAGCTTTCTTT. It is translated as CSARDGVVKGGRTEAFF.

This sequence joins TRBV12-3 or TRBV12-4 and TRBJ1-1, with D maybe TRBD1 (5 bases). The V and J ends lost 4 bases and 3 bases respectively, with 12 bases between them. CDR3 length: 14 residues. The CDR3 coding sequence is TGTGCCAGCAGTTGGAGGGGCTGGGACACTGAAGCTTTCTTT. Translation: CASSWRGWDTEAFF.

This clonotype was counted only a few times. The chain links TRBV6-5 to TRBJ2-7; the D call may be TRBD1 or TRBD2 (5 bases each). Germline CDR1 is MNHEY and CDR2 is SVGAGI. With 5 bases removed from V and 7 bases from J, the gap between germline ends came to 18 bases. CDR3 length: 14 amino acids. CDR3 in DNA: TGTGCCAGCAGTACCGGGGCAGCTACTAGGGAGCAGTACTTC. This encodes CASSTGAATREQYF.

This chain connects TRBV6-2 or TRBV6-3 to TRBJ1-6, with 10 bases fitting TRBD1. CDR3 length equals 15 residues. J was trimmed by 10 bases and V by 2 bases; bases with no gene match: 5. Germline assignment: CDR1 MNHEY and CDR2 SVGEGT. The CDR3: CASSYNWDRGSPLHF. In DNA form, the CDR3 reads TGTGCCAGCAGTTACAACTGGGACAGGGGATCACCCCTCCACTTT.

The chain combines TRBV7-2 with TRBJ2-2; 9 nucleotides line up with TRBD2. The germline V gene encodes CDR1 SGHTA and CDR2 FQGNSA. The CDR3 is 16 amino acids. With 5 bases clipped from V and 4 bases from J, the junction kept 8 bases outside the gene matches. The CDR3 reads CASSDRAGGITGELFF. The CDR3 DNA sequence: TGTGCCAGCAGCGACCGAGCGGGGGGAATCACCGGGGAGCTGTTTTTT. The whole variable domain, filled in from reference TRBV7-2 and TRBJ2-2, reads GAGVSQSPSNKVTEKGKDVELRCDPISGHTALYWYRQSLGQGLEFLIYFQGNSAPDKSGLPSDRFSAERTGGSVSTLTIQRTQQEDSAVYLCASSDRAGGITGELFFGEGSRLTVL.

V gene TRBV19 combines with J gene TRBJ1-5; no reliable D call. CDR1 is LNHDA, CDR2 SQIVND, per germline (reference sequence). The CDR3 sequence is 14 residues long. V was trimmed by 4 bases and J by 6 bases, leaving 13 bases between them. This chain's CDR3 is CASSTLGGSQPQHF. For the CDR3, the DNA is TGTGCCAGTAGTACGCTCGGAGGCAGTCAGCCCCAGCATTTT.

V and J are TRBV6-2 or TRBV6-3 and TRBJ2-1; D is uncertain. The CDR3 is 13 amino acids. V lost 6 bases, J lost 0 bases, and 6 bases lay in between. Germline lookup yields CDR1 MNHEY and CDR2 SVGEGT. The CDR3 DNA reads TGTGCCAGCAGGCGAAGCTCCTACAATGAGCAGTTCTTC. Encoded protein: CASRRSSYNEQFF.

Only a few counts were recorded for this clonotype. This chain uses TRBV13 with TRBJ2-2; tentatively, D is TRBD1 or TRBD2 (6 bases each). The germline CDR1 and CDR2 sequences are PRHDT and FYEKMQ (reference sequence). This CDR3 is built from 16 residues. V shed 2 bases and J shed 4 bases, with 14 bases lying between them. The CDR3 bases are TGTGCCAGCAGCTTATTCGCAGGAGGGGGCACCGGGGAGCTGTTTTTT. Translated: CASSLFAGGGTGELFF.